The table lists the clone carrying this TCR beta chain with a few counts. Original processing notes: Estimation of nucleated cell counts relied on the amplification of reference gene primers. Clones were sequenced by immunoSEQ multiplex PCR, and TCRdb holds only the in-frame ones, with some missing. The V and J calls and the clone size are those of that table, but D and trimming were determined from the DNA. The data contain approximately 50,000 clones, around 80% of them singletons. This sample was included in a study of blood T cell repertoires in COVID-19. Turning to the study itself: Researchers got acute and convalescent COVID-19 samples from the United States, Italy and Spain. Sample material is recorded as cDNA or gDNA derived from T cells, B-cell-depleted T cells, or PBMCs.

CDR1 is MNHEY, CDR2 SVGAGI, per germline. V lost 7 bases, J lost 1 base, and 14 bases lay in between. CDR3 length: 14 amino acids. The rearrangement joins TRBV6-5 to TRBJ2-7, with D possibly matching TRBD1 (6 bases). Sequencing was carried out using peripheral blood. This receptor was identified in a human donor in a cohort sampled during active COVID-19. The CDR3 loop is CASKDWGPSYEQYF. The CDR3 nucleotides read TGTGCCAGCAAAGATTGGGGGCCGTCCTACGAGCAGTACTTC.